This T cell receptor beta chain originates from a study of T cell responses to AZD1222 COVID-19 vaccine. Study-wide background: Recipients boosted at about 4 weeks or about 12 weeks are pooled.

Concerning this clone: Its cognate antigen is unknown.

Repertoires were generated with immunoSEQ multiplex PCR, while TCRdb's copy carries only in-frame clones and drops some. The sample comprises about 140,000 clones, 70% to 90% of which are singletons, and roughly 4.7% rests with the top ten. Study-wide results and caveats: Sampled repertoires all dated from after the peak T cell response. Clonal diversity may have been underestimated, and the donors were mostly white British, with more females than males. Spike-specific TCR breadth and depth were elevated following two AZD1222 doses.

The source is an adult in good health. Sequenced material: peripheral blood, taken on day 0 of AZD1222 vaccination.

CDR3: CASTPVFHVAEAFF. The CDR3 DNA reads as TGTGCCAGCACCCCGGTATTCCATGTGGCTGAAGCTTTCTTT. This chain joins TRBV7-9 and TRBJ1-1; D unclear. Trimming took off 7 bases at V and 6 bases at J, with 18 bases between the two ends. This CDR3 spans 14 amino acids. Germline V lookup: CDR1 SEHNR, CDR2 FQNEAQ (reference sequence).